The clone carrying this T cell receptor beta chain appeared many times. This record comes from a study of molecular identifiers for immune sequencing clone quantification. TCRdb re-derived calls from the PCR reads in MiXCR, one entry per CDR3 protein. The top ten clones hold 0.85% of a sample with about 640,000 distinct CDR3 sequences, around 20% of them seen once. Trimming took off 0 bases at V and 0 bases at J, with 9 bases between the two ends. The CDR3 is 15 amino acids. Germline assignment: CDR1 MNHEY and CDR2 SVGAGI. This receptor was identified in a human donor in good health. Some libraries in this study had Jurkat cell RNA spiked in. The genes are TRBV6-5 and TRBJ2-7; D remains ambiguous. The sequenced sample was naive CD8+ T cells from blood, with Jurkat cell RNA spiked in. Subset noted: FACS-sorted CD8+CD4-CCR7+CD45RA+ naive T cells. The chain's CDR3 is CASSYSIQSSYEQYF. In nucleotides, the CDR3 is TGTGCCAGCAGTTACTCGATACAGAGCTCCTACGAGCAGTACTTC.